Here is one T cell receptor (beta chain) with its context. Germline V CDR1 and CDR2: SGHRS, YFSETQ. V shed 4 bases and J shed 1 base, with 11 bases lying between them. The CDR3 is made up of 14 amino acids. Amplification used 60 Vbeta primers and 13 Jbeta primers. Some clones are missing from TCRdb's copy, which holds only in-frame ones; the method was immunoSEQ multiplex PCR. The table lists 100,000 or so clones, roughly 15% of them singletons. This specimen comes from a study of cytomegalovirus exposure and HLA in healthy donors. Sequencing input: PBMCs. This receptor was identified in a female donor in good health and CMV-seronegative. The chain joins TRBV5-1 to TRBJ1-1, with no clear D. CDR3 protein: CASSLLGGNTEAFF. In nucleotides, the CDR3 is TGCGCCAGCAGCCTCCTTGGAGGGAACACTGAAGCTTTCTTT.